Below are 7 T cell receptor beta chains sequenced from a single sample in a study of T cell responses to AZD1222 COVID-19 vaccine. Assay: immunoSEQ multiplex PCR; the TCRdb copy retains only in-frame clones and omits some. The data hold about 180,000 clones, with approximately 94% observed a single time. The sequencing here drew on peripheral blood, taken 28 days after the second AZD1222 dose. Receptors were obtained from an adult who received the AZD1222 COVID-19 vaccine.

This clone was observed a single time. The chain is built from TRBV19 and TRBJ1-4; D not certain. The CDR3 covers 14 residues. Germline CDR1 is LNHDA and CDR2 is SQIVND (reference sequence). Trimming pared 3 bases from V and 8 bases from J, leaving 13 bases between. CDR3 DNA: TGTGCCAGTAGTATCCTTGAAGTACCGGAAAAACTGTTTTTT. Translated: CASSILEVPEKLFF.

V is TRBV5-8 and J is TRBJ1-3; TRBD1 aligns across 8 bases. The CDR3 contains 15 residues. V lost 4 bases and J lost 2; bases outside the gene matches: 5. Looked up from germline, CDR1 is SGHTS and CDR2 is YDEGEE. As DNA, the CDR3 is TGTGCCAGCAGCCTACAGGGGGAGGCTGGAAACACCATATATTTT. The encoded protein is CASSLQGEAGNTIYF.

This clone occurred once. V usage is TRBV5-1 and J usage is TRBJ2-7, with D possibly being TRBD1 (5 bases). V shed 3 bases and J shed 4 bases, with 20 bases lying between them. The CDR3 loop spans 16 amino acids. Germline V gene lookup returns CDR1 SGHRS and CDR2 YFSETQ. The CDR3 coding sequence is TGCGCCAGCAGCTCGTTTCAAAGACAGAACATATACGAGCAGTACTTC. Translating gives CASSSFQRQNIYEQYF.

This sequence joins TRBV11-2 and TRBJ1-1; D remains ambiguous. This CDR3 contains 11 residues. CDR1 and CDR2 (germline): SGHAT, FQNNGV. Trimming cost V 6 bases and J 4 bases, with 6 bases left between them. The CDR3 region has the DNA TGTGCCAGCAGTAAAGGCACTGAAGCTTTCTTT. This sequence encodes CASSKGTEAFF.

The chain is built from TRBV11-3 and TRBJ2-1; maybe TRBD2 (6 bases). The V gene lost 4 bases and the J gene lost 5 bases, with 18 bases spanning the gap. The germline gives CDR1 SGHNT, CDR2 YENEEA. The length of the CDR3 is 16 residues. The CDR3 DNA sequence: TGTGCCAGCAGCTCCACCCGGGACTTACGCCACAATGAGCAGTTCTTC. Protein sequence: CASSSTRDLRHNEQFF.

This chain links TRBV5-4 with TRBJ2-3; D is perhaps TRBD2 (6 bases). The germline V gene has CDR1 SGHNT and CDR2 YYREEE (reference sequence). V gave up 1 base and J gave up 5 bases, with 11 bases separating them. CDR3 length equals 14 residues. CDR3 in DNA: TGTGCCAGCAGCTTGTTACTAGCCGGAGATACGCAGTATTTT. Its protein is CASSLLLAGDTQYF.

This clone showed up just once. The CDR3 nucleotides are TGTGCCAGCAGAACAGGGGACTCTAATTCACCCCTCCACTTT. The encoded protein is CASRTGDSNSPLHF. This sequence joins TRBV27 and TRBJ1-6; 7 bases are shared with TRBD1. The CDR3 runs to 14 residues. Germline CDR1 is MNHEY and CDR2 is SMNVEV (reference sequence). The V segment lost 6 bases and the J segment 6 bases; nucleotides outside the gene matches: 5.